The source of this T cell receptor beta chain is a study of blood T cell repertoires in COVID-19. Germline V gene data show CDR1 as LNHDA and CDR2 as SQIVND (reference sequence). The CDR3 has 16 residues. V was shortened by 3 bases and J by 0 bases, with 11 bases between the two germline ends. Assay: immunoSEQ multiplex PCR; the TCRdb copy retains only in-frame clones and omits some. Among some 310,000 clones listed, around nine tenths were seen once. Specimen: peripheral blood. The chain combines TRBV19 with TRBJ2-2; D gene uncertain. The sequence was collected from a man in his fifties with active or convalescent COVID-19. CDR3 amino acids: CASSMERPSNTGELFF. CDR3 DNA: TGTGCCAGTAGTATGGAGCGCCCCTCGAACACCGGGGAGCTGTTTTTT.